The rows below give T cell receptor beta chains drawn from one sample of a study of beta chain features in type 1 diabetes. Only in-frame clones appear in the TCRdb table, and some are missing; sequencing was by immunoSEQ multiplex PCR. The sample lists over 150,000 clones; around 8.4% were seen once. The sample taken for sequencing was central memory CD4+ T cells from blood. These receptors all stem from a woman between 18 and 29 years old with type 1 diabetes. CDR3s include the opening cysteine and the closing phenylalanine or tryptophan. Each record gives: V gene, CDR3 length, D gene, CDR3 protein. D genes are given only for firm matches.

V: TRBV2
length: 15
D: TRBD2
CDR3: CASSATSAGPGELFF

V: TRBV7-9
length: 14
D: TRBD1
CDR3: CASSEGGRTGELFF

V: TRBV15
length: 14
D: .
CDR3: CATSLDRQNNEQFF

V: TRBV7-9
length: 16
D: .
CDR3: CASSLGSGGPGSPQHF

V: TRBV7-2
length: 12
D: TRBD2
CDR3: CASRIAGETQYF

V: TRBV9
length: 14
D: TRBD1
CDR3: CASSATTGWDEQFF

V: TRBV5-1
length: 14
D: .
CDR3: CASSLQDLNYGYTF

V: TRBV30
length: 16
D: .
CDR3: CAWRLIHGIQSYEQYF

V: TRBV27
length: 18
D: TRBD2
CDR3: CASSSGVSGSAYTDTQYF

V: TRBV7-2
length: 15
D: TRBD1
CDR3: CASSPTGMEKETQYF

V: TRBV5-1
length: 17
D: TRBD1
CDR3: CASSKEPTGVSYNEQFF

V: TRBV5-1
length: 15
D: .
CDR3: CASSLAWTDTGELFF

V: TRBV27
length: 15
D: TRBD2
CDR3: CASRGFSGGPYEQYF

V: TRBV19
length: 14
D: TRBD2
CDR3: CASRRTSVQETQYF

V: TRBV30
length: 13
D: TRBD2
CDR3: CAWSASGGETQYF